Below, 19 T cell receptor beta chains from the same sample are listed, as sequenced in a study of human T cells and chemical hapten exposure. It was unfractionated whole blood from which total RNA was extracted. Unique molecular identifiers were affixed to discrete cDNA molecules within the library. One entry per CDR3 protein results from TCRdb running MiXCR on the reads. In the table there are about 120,000 distinct CDR3 sequences, around 9% of which are singletons. The source material was whole blood. The receptors were sampled from a human donor in good health. Some clones in this sample may be carry-over from other donors' samples.

This clonotype was recorded many times. This chain uses TRBV12-3 or TRBV12-4 with TRBJ1-2; D uncertain. This CDR3 has 13 amino acids. V was clipped by 5 bases and J by 5 bases, with 12 bases between them. In nucleotides, the CDR3 is TGTGCCAGCAGTCCAAATGGTCCATATGGCTACACCTTC. It specifies CASSPNGPYGYTF.

At least ten counts were recorded for this clonotype. The chain is built from TRBV18 and TRBJ2-5; D call uncertain. CDR1 and CDR2 (germline): KGHSH, LQKENI. The CDR3 spans 15 residues. V was clipped by 3 bases and J by 0 bases, with 11 bases between them. The CDR3 DNA sequence: TGTGCCAGCTCACCGCCGGGCAGGTACCAAGAGACCCAGTACTTC. This sequence encodes CASSPPGRYQETQYF.

CDR3: CATSDPRRSDIQYF. DNA for the CDR3: TGTGCCACCAGTGATCCCCGGCGATCTGACATTCAGTACTTC. This chain links TRBV24-1 with TRBJ2-4; D not resolved. Looked up from germline, CDR1 is KGHDR and CDR2 is SFDVKD. V gave up 3 bases and J gave up 8 bases, with 13 bases separating them. CDR3 length equals 14 residues.

In its sample, this clonotype was seen many times. The J gene is TRBJ1-1, the V gene TRBV15, with D tentatively TRBD1 (5 bases). Germline-derived CDR1 and CDR2 are LNHNV and YYDKDF (reference sequence). The CDR3 has 16 amino acids. Trimming cost V 3 bases and J 1 base, with 15 bases left between them. The CDR3 here is CATSSIPGPKNTEAFF. The CDR3, as DNA: TGTGCCACCAGCAGTATTCCGGGACCTAAGAACACTGAAGCTTTCTTT.

This clonotype showed up many times. The rearrangement links TRBV30 to TRBJ1-1; no clear D. Looked up from germline, CDR1 is GTSNPN and CDR2 is SVGIG (reference sequence). CDR3 length: 13 residues. With 0 bases removed from V and 0 bases from J, the gap between germline ends came to 5 bases. The CDR3 sequence: CAWSVGVNTEAFF. CDR3 coding DNA: TGTGCCTGGAGTGTCGGGGTGAACACTGAAGCTTTCTTT. Full variable domain (missing parts from reference TRBV30 and TRBJ1-1): SQTIHQWPATLVQPVGSPLSLECTVEGTSNPNLYWYRQAAGRGLQLLFYSVGIGQISSEVPQNLSASRPQDRQFILSSKKLLLSDSGFYLCAWSVGVNTEAFFGQGTRLTVV.

The sample holds a few counts of this clonotype. The chain uses TRBV20-1 and TRBJ1-4; 7 nucleotides match TRBD1. This CDR3 has 14 amino acids. Germline lookup yields CDR1 DFQATT and CDR2 SNEGSKA (reference sequence). With V trimmed by 3 bases and J by 5 bases, 6 bases remained unmatched. The CDR3 sequence: CSASLSRGNEKLFF. The CDR3 DNA reads TGCAGTGCTAGTCTTAGCAGGGGGAATGAAAAACTGTTTTTT.

In its sample, this clonotype was seen a few times. This chain connects TRBV20-1 to TRBJ2-3; TRBD2 agrees at 8 bases. V lost 1 base to trimming and J lost 0 bases; unmatched junction nucleotides: 6. Germline values: CDR1 DFQATT, CDR2 SNEGSKA (reference sequence). The CDR3 has 16 residues. The chain's CDR3 is CSARVPASGSTDTQYF. CDR3 DNA sequence: TGCAGTGCTAGAGTCCCCGCTAGCGGGAGCACAGATACGCAGTATTTT.

This clonotype was picked up many times. The chain is built from TRBV18 and TRBJ1-1; TRBD1 agrees at 8 bases. The germline CDR1 and CDR2 sequences are KGHSH and LQKENI. The CDR3 has 16 residues. J lost 5 bases, V lost 3 bases, and 11 bases had no gene match. CDR3 DNA: TGTGCCAGCTCACCGTGGACAGGGAGGGTAAATACTGAAGCTTTCTTT. This sequence encodes CASSPWTGRVNTEAFF.

The chain employs TRBV29-1 and TRBJ2-2; the D gene is possibly TRBD2 (5 bases). The length of the CDR3 is 16 residues. CDR1 SQVTM and CDR2 ANQGSEA come from the germline V gene. V was cut by 7 bases and J by 3 bases, with 21 bases left in between. CDR3 amino acids: CSAQTPGKEHTGELFF. CDR3 in DNA: TGCAGCGCCCAGACTCCGGGGAAGGAGCACACCGGGGAGCTGTTTTTT.

This clonotype was observed a few times. The rearrangement uses TRBV5-1 and TRBJ2-1, with 7 nucleotides matching TRBD1. The V and J ends lost 4 bases and 9 bases, in that order; junction bases with no gene match: 7. Germline CDR1 SGHRS, CDR2 YFSETQ. This CDR3 spans 13 amino acids. CDR3 coding DNA: TGCGCCAGCAGCGAAACAGGGGTTGGTGAGCAGTTCTTC. It specifies CASSETGVGEQFF. The full variable domain, with the rest looked up from reference TRBV5-1 and TRBJ2-1, is KAGVTQTPRYLIKTRGQQVTLSCSPISGHRSVSWYQQTPGQGLQFLFEYFSETQRNKGNFPGRFSGRQFSNSRSEMNVSTLELGDSALYLCASSETGVGEQFFGPGTRLTVL.

The gene calls are TRBV27 and TRBJ2-7, with 8 bases identical to TRBD1. The CDR3 has 14 amino acids. The V gene's germline CDR1 is MNHEY and CDR2 SMNVEV (reference sequence). V shed 5 bases, J shed 4 bases, and the junction held 7 bases outside the gene matches. In DNA form, the CDR3 reads TGTGCCAGCAGTCCTCAGGGGGCTGGATACGAGCAGTACTTC. Encoded protein: CASSPQGAGYEQYF.

This clonotype was observed at least ten times. This chain links TRBV5-1 with TRBJ2-2; TRBD1 agrees at 10 bases. V shed 2 bases, J shed 6 bases, and the junction held 10 bases outside the gene matches. The germline CDR1 and CDR2 sequences are SGHRS and YFSETQ. The CDR3 totals 17 residues. Written as DNA, the CDR3 is TGCGCCAGCAGCTTTCAAGACAGGGGGCGAGGATCCGGGGAGCTGTTTTTT. This gives the protein CASSFQDRGRGSGELFF.

J is TRBJ2-5 and V is TRBV29-1, with 10 bases that match TRBD1. Germline-derived CDR1 and CDR2 are SQVTM and ANQGSEA. V shed 4 bases and J 4 bases; nucleotides not matched to a gene: 6. CDR3 length: 14 residues. The CDR3 coding sequence is TGCAGCGTTGGGGAGACAGGGGGCTTAGAGACCCAGTACTTC. Amino acids: CSVGETGGLETQYF.

The chain uses TRBV5-1 and TRBJ2-7; 9 bases line up with TRBD2. Germline V gives CDR1 SGHRS, CDR2 YFSETQ. The CDR3 is 14 residues long. J gave up 6 bases and V 0 bases, and 4 bases lay outside the gene matches. CDR3 in amino acids: CASSLVAGVGEQYF. The CDR3 DNA sequence: TGCGCCAGCAGCTTGGTAGCGGGAGTGGGCGAGCAGTACTTC.

This chain joins TRBV27 and TRBJ1-2; the D gene is possibly TRBD1 (6 bases). Trimming pared 2 bases from V and 4 bases from J, leaving 14 bases between. This CDR3 comprises 15 residues. CDR1 and CDR2 from the germline V gene are MNHEY and SMNVEV (reference sequence). This CDR3 reads CASSLRSDRVYGYTF. As DNA, the CDR3 is TGTGCCAGCAGTTTAAGGTCGGACAGAGTCTATGGCTACACCTTC.

This rearrangement joins TRBV5-1 to TRBJ2-2; D not resolved. CDR1 SGHRS and CDR2 YFSETQ come from the germline V gene. The CDR3 is made up of 13 amino acids. V was trimmed by 0 bases and J by 5 bases, leaving 5 bases between them. The CDR3 protein is CASSLERTGELFF. The CDR3 DNA sequence: TGCGCCAGCAGCTTGGAGAGGACCGGGGAGCTGTTTTTT.

This clonotype showed up just a few times. This chain uses TRBV9 with TRBJ2-5; 14 bases match TRBD2. CDR1 and CDR2 (germline): SGDLS, YYNGEE. The CDR3 loop spans 16 amino acids. J lost 2 bases, V lost 3 bases, and 3 bases had no gene match. The CDR3 reads CASSGTSGGLQETQYF. The CDR3 bases are TGTGCCAGCAGCGGGACTAGCGGGGGGCTGCAAGAGACCCAGTACTTC.

In this sample, this clonotype turned up many times. V is TRBV6-5 and J is TRBJ1-4; no definite D call. CDR1 and CDR2 (germline): MNHEY, SVGAGI. CDR3 length equals 13 residues. V was pared by 5 bases and J by 7 bases, with 11 bases between. This CDR3 reads CASSNAAGEKLFF. CDR3 DNA: TGTGCCAGCAGTAACGCGGCGGGTGAAAAACTGTTTTTT.

This clonotype was seen a few times. This chain connects TRBV12-3 or TRBV12-4 to TRBJ2-7; D gene uncertain. This CDR3 has 12 residues. Trimming took off 3 bases at V and 2 bases at J, with 5 bases between the two ends. The CDR3 DNA sequence: TGTGCCAGCAGTTTTGGGGCCTACGAGCAGTACTTC. Its protein product is CASSFGAYEQYF.